The 20 T cell receptor beta chains below were found in one sample sequenced in a study of T cell responses to AZD1222 COVID-19 vaccine. Method: immunoSEQ multiplex PCR; TCRdb's copy keeps in-frame clones and lacks some. The sample lists more than 150,000 clones, approximately 94% seen once, with about 0.64% in the top ten. The sample here was peripheral blood, taken on day 0 of AZD1222 vaccination. These receptors were obtained from an adult in good health.

V is TRBV29-1 and J is TRBJ1-2, with no clear D. The CDR3 loop spans 14 amino acids. CDR1 SQVTM and CDR2 ANQGSEA come from the germline V gene. Deletions cut 6 bases from V and 7 bases from J, with 21 bases between. CDR3 region: CSVQVTLREGGYTF. The CDR3 coding sequence is TGCAGCGTCCAGGTAACCCTCAGAGAGGGTGGCTACACCTTC.

The chain links TRBV5-4 to TRBJ2-2; TRBD2 matches at 10 bases. Trimming removed 4 bases from V and 7 bases from J; junction bases left unmatched: 10. The CDR3 has 16 residues. Germline CDR1 reads SGHNT; CDR2 reads YYREEE (reference sequence). CDR3 DNA sequence: TGTGCCAGCAGCCCACCCAAGCGGGAGGGAGGCGGGGAGCTGTTTTTT. Translating gives CASSPPKREGGGELFF.

The rearrangement links TRBV27 to TRBJ1-2; the match to TRBD1 covers 7 bases. From germline, CDR1 is MNHEY and CDR2 SMNVEV (reference sequence). V shed 6 bases and J 4 bases; nucleotides not matched to a gene: 8. This CDR3 is 14 amino acids long. DNA of the CDR3: TGTGCCAGCAGCTTGACAGGGAAGATCTATGGCTACACCTTC. It encodes CASSLTGKIYGYTF.

The chain links TRBV7-9 to TRBJ1-4; a possible D gene is TRBD1 (6 bases). Per the germline V gene, CDR1 is SEHNR and CDR2 is FQNEAQ (reference sequence). The CDR3 covers 13 residues. V lost 4 bases and J lost 7, with 10 bases in between. CDR3 DNA sequence: TGTGCCAGCAGCTCCAGGGGATCTGAAAAACTGTTTTTT. Translated: CASSSRGSEKLFF.

The CDR3 spells CASSMRRNTEAFF. The CDR3 DNA is TGTGCCAGCAGTATGAGGAGGAACACTGAAGCTTTCTTT. This chain joins TRBV27 and TRBJ1-1; D remains ambiguous. Trimming pared 5 bases from V and 1 base from J, leaving 8 bases between. The CDR3 has 13 residues. Per the germline V gene, CDR1 is MNHEY and CDR2 is SMNVEV (reference sequence).

This clone was recorded only once. This rearrangement joins TRBV14 to TRBJ2-1; 11 bases align to TRBD2. This CDR3 is 15 amino acids long. The germline V gene has CDR1 SGHDN and CDR2 FVKESK. V was pared by 3 bases and J by 6 bases, with 4 bases of the junction left unmatched. CDR3 sequence reads: CASSQGSGRVNEQFF. The CDR3, as DNA: TGTGCCAGCAGCCAGGGTAGCGGGAGGGTCAATGAGCAGTTCTTC.

The rearrangement links TRBV27 to TRBJ2-7; no firm D call. From germline, CDR1 is MNHEY and CDR2 SMNVEV (reference sequence). The CDR3 sequence is 12 residues long. V lost 3 bases and J lost 7, with 10 bases in between. CDR3 region: CASSFPSDEQYF. The DNA for the CDR3 is TGTGCCAGCAGTTTCCCGTCCGATGAGCAGTACTTC.

The gene calls are TRBV4-2 and TRBJ1-4; no definite D call. The CDR3 runs to 10 residues. In germline, CDR1 is LGHNA, CDR2 YNFKEQ. The ends were cut back, 3 bases at V and 7 bases at J, with 0 bases in the middle. The CDR3: CASSHEKLFF. CDR3 DNA sequence: TGTGCCAGCAGCCATGAAAAACTGTTTTTT.

This rearrangement joins TRBV28 to TRBJ1-5; the D gene is possibly TRBD1 (6 bases). Germline V gives CDR1 MDHEN, CDR2 SYDVKM. The CDR3 runs to 14 residues. Between the trimmed V and J ends, which lost 0 bases and 6 bases, there was a span of 9 bases. The CDR3 DNA reads as TGTGCCAGCAGTTTATGGGGGGCCGGTCAGCCCCAGCATTTT. Protein product: CASSLWGAGQPQHF.

V is TRBV6-5 and J is TRBJ1-1; no firm D call. The CDR3 length is 13 residues. Trimming pared 5 bases from V and 8 bases from J, leaving 15 bases between. Germline CDR1 reads MNHEY; CDR2 reads SVGAGI. The CDR3 nucleotides read TGTGCCAGCAGTCCCCGCACCCACGGAGAAGCTTTCTTT. Protein sequence: CASSPRTHGEAFF.

The rearrangement uses TRBV6-4 and TRBJ2-3; 11 bases align to TRBD2. The CDR3 is 16 residues long. The ends lost 0 bases at V and 6 bases at J; junction bases unmatched: 5. Germline V lookup: CDR1 MRHNA, CDR2 SNTAGT. The CDR3 sequence is CASSDSIAGGADTQYF. CDR3 sequence (DNA): TGTGCCAGCAGTGACTCGATAGCGGGAGGGGCGGATACGCAGTATTTT.

This chain connects TRBV7-9 to TRBJ2-5, with 13 nucleotides matching TRBD2. The CDR3 has 17 amino acids. V lost 3 bases and J lost 2; bases outside the gene matches: 6. The germline V gene encodes CDR1 SEHNR and CDR2 FQNEAQ (reference sequence). CDR3 in DNA: TGTGCCAGCAGCTTGGGAAGGACTAGCGGGAGACAAGAGACCCAGTACTTC. This encodes CASSLGRTSGRQETQYF.

The chain is built from TRBV5-1 and TRBJ2-5, with no clear D. Trimming removed 0 bases at V and 2 bases at J, with 11 bases between. CDR1 and CDR2 from the germline V gene are SGHRS and YFSETQ. CDR3 size: 15 residues. This chain's CDR3 is CASSLVSSPQETQYF. DNA of the CDR3: TGCGCCAGCAGCTTGGTGTCCAGTCCACAAGAGACCCAGTACTTC.

The gene calls are TRBV6-5 and TRBJ1-5; 10 bases match TRBD1. CDR1 and CDR2 (germline): MNHEY, SVGAGI. V was pared by 5 bases and J by 9 bases, with 10 bases of the junction left unmatched. This CDR3 region has 15 residues. CDR3 loop: CASSPWGTGDRPQHF. As DNA, the CDR3 is TGTGCCAGCAGTCCATGGGGGACAGGGGATCGGCCCCAGCATTTT.

The V call is TRBV5-1, the J call TRBJ1-1; TRBD1 matches 9 bases. Germline CDR1 reads SGHRS; CDR2 reads YFSETQ. This CDR3 region has 13 residues. V shed 4 bases and J 5 bases; nucleotides not matched to a gene: 3. CDR3 amino acids: CASSRGQGTEAFF. The DNA of the CDR3 is TGCGCCAGCAGCCGTGGACAGGGGACTGAAGCTTTCTTT.

This clone has just one count. The CDR3 bases are TGTGCCACCAGCAGAGAAGAACCAGGGATGGGAAATGAGCAGTTCTTC. It translates to CATSREEPGMGNEQFF. The chain couples TRBV15 to TRBJ2-1; tentative D call: TRBD1 (5 bases). CDR3 length: 16 amino acids. The V gene lost 0 bases and the J gene lost 7 bases, with 16 bases spanning the gap. Germline CDR1 and CDR2: LNHNV and YYDKDF (reference sequence).

This chain links TRBV27 with TRBJ1-4; 8 bases are a match to TRBD1. CDR1 and CDR2 from the germline V gene are MNHEY and SMNVEV (reference sequence). Trimming took 3 bases from V and 0 from J; bases not matched to a gene: 18. The CDR3 consists of 21 residues. The CDR3 DNA reads as TGTGCCAGCAGTTTTCTCCCTGAATTCGGACAGGGACGAGCAACTAATGAAAAACTGTTTTTT. It specifies CASSFLPEFGQGRATNEKLFF.

This sequence joins TRBV7-2 and TRBJ2-1, with D unresolved. V was shortened by 1 base and J by 5 bases, with 3 bases between the two germline ends. This CDR3 is 12 amino acids long. The germline V gene has CDR1 SGHTA and CDR2 FQGNSA. The CDR3 DNA is TGTGCCAGCAGCTTAGATCACAATGAGCAGTTCTTC. Translating gives CASSLDHNEQFF. The variable domain in full, completed from reference TRBV7-2 and TRBJ2-1, reads GAGVSQSPSNKVTEKGKDVELRCDPISGHTALYWYRQSLGQGLEFLIYFQGNSAPDKSGLPSDRFSAERTGGSVSTLTIQRTQQEDSAVYLCASSLDHNEQFFGPGTRLTVL.

The genes are TRBV6-5 and TRBJ1-1, with 8 bases aligning to TRBD1. V gave up 2 bases and J gave up 5 bases; unmatched junction bases: 10. The CDR3 contains 16 residues. Germline CDR1 and CDR2: MNHEY and SVGAGI. DNA of the CDR3: TGTGCCAGCAGTTACGGAACGACAGGGGTGGGTACTGAAGCTTTCTTT. Translating it yields CASSYGTTGVGTEAFF.

The chain combines TRBV9 with TRBJ1-5; unclear D gene. The V gene's germline CDR1 is SGDLS and CDR2 YYNGEE. The CDR3 has 13 residues. Trimming pared 4 bases from V and 4 bases from J, leaving 9 bases between. The CDR3 sequence: CASSPRENQPQHF. In DNA, the CDR3 is TGTGCCAGCAGCCCTCGGGAGAATCAGCCCCAGCATTTT. The full variable domain, rest sourced from reference TRBV9 and TRBJ1-5, is DSGVTQTPKHLITATGQRVTLRCSPRSGDLSVYWYQQSLDQGLQFLIQYYNGEERAKGNILERFSAQQFPDLHSELNLSSLELGDSALYFCASSPRENQPQHFGDGTRLSIL.